This T cell receptor beta chain was captured by sequencing in a study of metastatic and nonmetastatic thyroid tumors. From the PCR reads, TCRdb re-called clones with MiXCR. Among under 20,000 clones listed, 21% were seen once. Every patient was untreated before thyroid surgery. Germline V gene data show CDR1 as SNHLY and CDR2 as FYNNEI. The CDR3 totals 14 residues. Trimming took 6 bases from V and 4 from J; bases not matched to a gene: 7. Study-wide points: For both blood and tumor, malignant thyroid tumors reportedly showed significantly higher TCR beta diversity than benign nodules did.

This clone has a handful of counts. Its antigen is not identified. The V and J genes are TRBV2 and TRBJ2-5, with 8 positions matching TRBD1. This sequence originates from a female donor with papillary thyroid cancer or a benign thyroid nodule (not recorded which). Some clones in this sample may be carry-over from other donors' samples. What was sequenced was tumor tissue. The CDR3 region has the DNA TGTGCCAGCAGCCGGGACAGGTCTGCAGAGACCCAGTACTTC. The encoded protein is CASSRDRSAETQYF.